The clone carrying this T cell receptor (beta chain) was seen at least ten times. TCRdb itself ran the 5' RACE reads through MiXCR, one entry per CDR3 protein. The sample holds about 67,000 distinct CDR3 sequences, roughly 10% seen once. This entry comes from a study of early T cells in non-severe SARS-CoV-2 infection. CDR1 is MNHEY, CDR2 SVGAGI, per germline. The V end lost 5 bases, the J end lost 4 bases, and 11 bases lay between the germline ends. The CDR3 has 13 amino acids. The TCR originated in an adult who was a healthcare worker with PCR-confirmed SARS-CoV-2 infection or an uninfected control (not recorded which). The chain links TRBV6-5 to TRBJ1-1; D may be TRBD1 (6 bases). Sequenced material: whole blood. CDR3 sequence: CASSPGQSTEAFF. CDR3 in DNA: TGTGCCAGCAGTCCAGGACAGTCCACTGAAGCTTTCTTT.